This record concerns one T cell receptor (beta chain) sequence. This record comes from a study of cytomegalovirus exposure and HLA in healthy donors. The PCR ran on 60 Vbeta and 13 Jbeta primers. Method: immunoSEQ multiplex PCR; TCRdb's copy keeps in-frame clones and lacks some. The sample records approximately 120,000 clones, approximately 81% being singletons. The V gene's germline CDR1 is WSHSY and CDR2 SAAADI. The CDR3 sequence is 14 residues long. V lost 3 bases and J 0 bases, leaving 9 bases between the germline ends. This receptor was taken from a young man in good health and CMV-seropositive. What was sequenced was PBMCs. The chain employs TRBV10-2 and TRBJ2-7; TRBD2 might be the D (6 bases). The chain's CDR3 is CASSEWTNSYEQYF. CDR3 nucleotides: TGCGCCAGCAGTGAATGGACTAACTCCTACGAGCAGTACTTC.